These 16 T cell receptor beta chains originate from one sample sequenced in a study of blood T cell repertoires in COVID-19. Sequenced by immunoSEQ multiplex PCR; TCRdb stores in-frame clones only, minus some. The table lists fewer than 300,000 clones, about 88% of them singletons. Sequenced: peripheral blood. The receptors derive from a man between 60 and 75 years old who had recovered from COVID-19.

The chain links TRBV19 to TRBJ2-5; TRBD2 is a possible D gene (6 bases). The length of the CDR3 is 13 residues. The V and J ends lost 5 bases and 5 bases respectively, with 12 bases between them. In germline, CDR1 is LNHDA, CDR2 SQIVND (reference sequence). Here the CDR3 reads CASSQGGGETQYF. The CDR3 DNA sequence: TGTGCCAGTAGTCAGGGTGGGGGGGAGACCCAGTACTTC. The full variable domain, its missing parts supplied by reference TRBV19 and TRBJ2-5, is DGGITQSPKYLFRKEGQNVTLSCEQNLNHDAMYWYRQDPGQGLRLIYYSQIVNDFQKGDIAEGYSVSREKKESFPLTVTSAQKNPTAFYLCASSQGGGETQYFGPGTRLLVL.

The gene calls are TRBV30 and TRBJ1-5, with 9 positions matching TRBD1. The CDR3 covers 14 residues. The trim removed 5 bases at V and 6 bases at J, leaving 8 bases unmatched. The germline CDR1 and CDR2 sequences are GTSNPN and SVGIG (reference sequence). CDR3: CAWETGGSGQPQHF. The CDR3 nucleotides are TGTGCCTGGGAAACAGGGGGCTCGGGTCAGCCCCAGCATTTT.

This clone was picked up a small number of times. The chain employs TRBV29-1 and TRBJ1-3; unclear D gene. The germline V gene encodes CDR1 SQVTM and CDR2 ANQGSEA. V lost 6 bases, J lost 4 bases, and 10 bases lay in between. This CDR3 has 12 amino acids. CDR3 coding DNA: TGCAGCGTACGGTTGGTCGGAAACACCATATATTTT. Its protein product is CSVRLVGNTIYF.

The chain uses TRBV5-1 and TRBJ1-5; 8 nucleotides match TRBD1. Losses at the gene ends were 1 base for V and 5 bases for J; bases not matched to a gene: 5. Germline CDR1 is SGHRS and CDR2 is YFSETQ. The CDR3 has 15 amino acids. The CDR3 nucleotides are TGCGCCAGCAGCTTGCGCCAGGGGGCGGATCAGCCCCAGCATTTT. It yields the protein CASSLRQGADQPQHF.

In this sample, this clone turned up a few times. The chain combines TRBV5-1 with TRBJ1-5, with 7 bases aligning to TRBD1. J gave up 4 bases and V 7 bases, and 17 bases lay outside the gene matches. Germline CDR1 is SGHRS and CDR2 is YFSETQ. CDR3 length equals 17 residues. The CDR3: CASPEAAGGCRNQPQHF. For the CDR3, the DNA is TGCGCCAGCCCCGAGGCGGCAGGGGGGTGTAGAAATCAGCCCCAGCATTTT.

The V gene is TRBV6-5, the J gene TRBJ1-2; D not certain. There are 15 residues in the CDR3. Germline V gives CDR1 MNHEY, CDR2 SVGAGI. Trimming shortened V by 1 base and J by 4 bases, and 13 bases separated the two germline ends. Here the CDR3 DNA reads TGTGCCAGCAGTTACTTCCGGGTATCTGGCTATGGCTACACCTTC. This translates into CASSYFRVSGYGYTF.

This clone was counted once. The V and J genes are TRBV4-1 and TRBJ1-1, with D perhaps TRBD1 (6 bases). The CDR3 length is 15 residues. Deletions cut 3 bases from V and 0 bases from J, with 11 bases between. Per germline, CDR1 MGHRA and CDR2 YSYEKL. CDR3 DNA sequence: TGCGCCAGCAGCCAGCAGGACAGAATGAACACTGAAGCTTTCTTT. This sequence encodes CASSQQDRMNTEAFF.

The CDR3 reads CASKPWDRGNEKLFF. In DNA form, the CDR3 reads TGTGCCAGCAAACCGTGGGACAGGGGAAATGAAAAACTGTTTTTT. The chain joins TRBV27 to TRBJ1-4; 10 bases line up with TRBD1. The germline V gene has CDR1 MNHEY and CDR2 SMNVEV (reference sequence). V lost 7 bases and J lost 5; bases outside the gene matches: 7. This CDR3 spans 15 amino acids.

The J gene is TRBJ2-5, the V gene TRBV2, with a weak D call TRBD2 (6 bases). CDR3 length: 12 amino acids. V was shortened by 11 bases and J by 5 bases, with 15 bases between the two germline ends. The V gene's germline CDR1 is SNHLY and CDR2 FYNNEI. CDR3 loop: CAGQFRGETQYF. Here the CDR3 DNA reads TGTGCCGGCCAGTTTCGGGGGGAGACCCAGTACTTC. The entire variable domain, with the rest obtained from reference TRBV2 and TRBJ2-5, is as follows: EPEVTQTPSHQVTQMGQEVILRCVPISNHLYFYWYRQILGQKVEFLVSFYNNEISEKSEIFDDQFSVERPDGSNFTLKIRSTKLEDSAMYFCAGQFRGETQYFGPGTRLLVL.

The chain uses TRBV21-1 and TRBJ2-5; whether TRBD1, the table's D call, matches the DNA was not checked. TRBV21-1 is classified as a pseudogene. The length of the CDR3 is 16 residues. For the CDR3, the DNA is TGTGCCAGCAGCAAACGCAGGGGCCAGTACCAAGAGACCCAGTACTTC. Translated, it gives CASSKRRGQYQETQYF.

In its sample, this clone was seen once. The CDR3 DNA follows: TGCGCCAGGGGAGGGATTCGGGGCCGAGAAAATGAGCAGTTCTTC. As protein: CARGGIRGRENEQFF. This chain links TRBV5-1 with TRBJ2-1, with 7 positions matching TRBD2. The germline V gene encodes CDR1 SGHRS and CDR2 YFSETQ. This CDR3 is 15 amino acids long. The V and J ends lost 8 bases and 7 bases, in that order; junction bases with no gene match: 15.

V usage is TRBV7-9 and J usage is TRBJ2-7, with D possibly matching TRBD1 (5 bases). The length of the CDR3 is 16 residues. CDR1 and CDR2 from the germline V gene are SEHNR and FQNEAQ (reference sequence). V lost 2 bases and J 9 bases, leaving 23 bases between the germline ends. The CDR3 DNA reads TGTGCCAGCAGCTTACTCTCGACAGCCCCTCCTAGGGTGCAGTACTTC. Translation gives CASSLLSTAPPRVQYF.

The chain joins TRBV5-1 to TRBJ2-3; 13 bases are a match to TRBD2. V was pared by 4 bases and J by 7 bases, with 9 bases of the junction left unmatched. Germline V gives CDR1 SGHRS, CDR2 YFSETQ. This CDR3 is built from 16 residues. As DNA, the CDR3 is TGCGCCAGCAGCCCCCCACTAGCGGGGGGGGCAAATACGCAGTATTTT. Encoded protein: CASSPPLAGGANTQYF.

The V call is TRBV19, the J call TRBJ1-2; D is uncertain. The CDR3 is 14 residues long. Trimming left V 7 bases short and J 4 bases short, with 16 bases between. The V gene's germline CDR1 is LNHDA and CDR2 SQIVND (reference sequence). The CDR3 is CASNVGRSFYGYTF. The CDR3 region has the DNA TGTGCCAGTAACGTCGGTCGGAGCTTCTATGGCTACACCTTC.

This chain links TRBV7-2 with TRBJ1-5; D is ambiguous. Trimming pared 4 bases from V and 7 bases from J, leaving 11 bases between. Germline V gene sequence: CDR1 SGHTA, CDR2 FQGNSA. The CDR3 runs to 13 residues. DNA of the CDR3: TGTGCCAGCAGCTCAGTCATCGGGCAGCCCCAGCATTTT. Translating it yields CASSSVIGQPQHF.

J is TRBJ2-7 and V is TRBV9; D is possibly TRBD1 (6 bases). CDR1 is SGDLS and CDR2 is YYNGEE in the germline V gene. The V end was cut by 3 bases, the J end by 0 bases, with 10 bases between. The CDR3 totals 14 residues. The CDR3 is CASSARDTSYEQYF. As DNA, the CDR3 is TGTGCCAGCAGCGCCCGGGACACCTCCTACGAGCAGTACTTC. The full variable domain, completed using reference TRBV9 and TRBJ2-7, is DSGVTQTPKHLITATGQRVTLRCSPRSGDLSVYWYQQSLDQGLQFLIQYYNGEERAKGNILERFSAQQFPDLHSELNLSSLELGDSALYFCASSARDTSYEQYFGPGTRLTVT.